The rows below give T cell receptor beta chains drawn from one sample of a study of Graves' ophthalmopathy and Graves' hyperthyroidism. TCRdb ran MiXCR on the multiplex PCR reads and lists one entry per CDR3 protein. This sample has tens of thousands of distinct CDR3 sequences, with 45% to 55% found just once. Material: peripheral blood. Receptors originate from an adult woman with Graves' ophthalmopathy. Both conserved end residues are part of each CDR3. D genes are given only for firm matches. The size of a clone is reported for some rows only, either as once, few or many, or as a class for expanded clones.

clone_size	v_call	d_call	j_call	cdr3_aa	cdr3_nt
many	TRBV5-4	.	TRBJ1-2	CASTDSGVSYGYTF	TGTGCCAGCACCGACTCAGGGGTCAGCTATGGCTACACCTTC
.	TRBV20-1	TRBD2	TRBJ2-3	CSASGGRDTDTQYF	TGCAGTGCTAGTGGCGGGAGGGACACAGATACGCAGTATTTT
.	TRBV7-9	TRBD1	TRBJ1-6	CASSQARDREVTAPLHF	TGTGCCAGCAGCCAAGCCCGGGACAGGGAGGTTACGGCACCCCTCCACTTT
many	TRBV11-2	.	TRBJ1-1	CASSPSGGTEAFF	TGTGCCAGCAGCCCCTCGGGGGGAACTGAAGCTTTCTTT
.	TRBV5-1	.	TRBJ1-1	CASSRGDTEAFF	TGCGCCAGCAGCCGAGGGGACACTGAAGCTTTCTTT
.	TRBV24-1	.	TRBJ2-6	CATSAAGQSGANVLTF	TGTGCCACCAGTGCGGCAGGGCAAAGTGGGGCCAACGTCCTGACTTTC
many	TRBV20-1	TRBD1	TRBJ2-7	CSARGQGRRRSSYEQYF	TGCAGTGCTAGGGGACAGGGGAGACGCCGGAGCTCCTACGAGCAGTACTTC
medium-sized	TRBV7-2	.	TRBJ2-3	CASSPGGDTQYF	TGTGCCAGCAGCCCTGGCGGGGATACGCAGTATTTT
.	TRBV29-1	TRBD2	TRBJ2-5	CSVEDLSSGGRETQYF	TGCAGCGTTGAAGATCTTTCTAGCGGGGGAAGAGAGACCCAGTACTTC
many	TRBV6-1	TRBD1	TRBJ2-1	CASSPTGGRDEQFF	TGTGCCAGCAGCCCGACAGGGGGCAGGGATGAGCAGTTCTTC
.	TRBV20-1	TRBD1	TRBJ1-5	CSVNRGRDQPQHF	TGCAGTGTCAACAGGGGTCGGGATCAGCCCCAGCATTTT
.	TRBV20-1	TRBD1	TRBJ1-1	CSARWSAGGGEAFF	TGCAGTGCTAGATGGTCGGCAGGGGGCGGTGAAGCTTTCTTT
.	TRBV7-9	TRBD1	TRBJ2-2	CASSQGGGTGVSGELFF	TGCGCCAGCAGCCAAGGGGGGGGGACAGGGGTCTCCGGGGAGCTGTTTTTT
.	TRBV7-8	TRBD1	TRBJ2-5	CASSSMTGAGNTQYF	TGTGCCAGCAGCTCCATGACAGGGGCTGGAAACACCCAGTACTTC
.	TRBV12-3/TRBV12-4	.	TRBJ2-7	CAITLGAAYELYF	TGTGCCATCACCTTGGGGGCGGCATACGAGCTGTACTTC
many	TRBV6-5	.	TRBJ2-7	CASSFQLGAYEQYF	TGTGCCAGCAGTTTCCAACTGGGGGCCTACGAGCAGTACTTC
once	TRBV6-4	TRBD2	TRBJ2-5	CASSGRGETQYF	TGTGCTAGCAGCGGGAGGGGTGAGACCCAGTACTTC
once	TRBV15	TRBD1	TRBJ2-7	CATRVRQGEQYF	TGTGCCACCAGGGTGCGACAGGGCGAGCAGTACTTC
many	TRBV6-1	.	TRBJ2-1	CASSAIRARTREQFF	TGTGCCAGCAGTGCTATAAGGGCCCGCACGCGTGAGCAGTTCTTC
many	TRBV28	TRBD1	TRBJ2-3	CASSLTGSGTDTQYF	TGTGCCAGCAGTTTGACAGGGTCTGGCACAGATACGCAGTATTTT
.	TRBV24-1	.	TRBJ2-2	CAPSDPLNTGELFF	TGTGCCCCCAGTGACCCCTTAAACACCGGGGAGCTGTTTTTT
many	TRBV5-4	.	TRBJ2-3	CASSKPGGPRDTRYF	TGTGCCAGCAGCAAGCCCGGGGGACCCAGAGACACGCGGTATTTT
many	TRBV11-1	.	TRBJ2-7	CASGSSSYEQYF	TGTGCCAGCGGATCATCCTCCTACGAGCAGTACTTC
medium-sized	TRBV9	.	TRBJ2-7	CASSVSGSVDYEQYF	TGTGCCAGCAGCGTATCGGGCTCCGTCGACTACGAGCAGTACTTC
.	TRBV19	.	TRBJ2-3	CASSFLGKAQITQYF	TGTGCCAGTAGCTTCCTCGGGAAAGCACAGATTACGCAGTATTTT
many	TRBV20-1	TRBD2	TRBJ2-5	CSARDGSGRNQETQYF	TGCAGTGCTAGAGATGGTAGCGGGAGGAATCAAGAGACCCAGTACTTC
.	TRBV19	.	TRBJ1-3	CAWSRGTTESGNTIYF	TGTGCCTGGAGTCGGGGGACTACCGAGTCTGGAAACACCATATATTTT
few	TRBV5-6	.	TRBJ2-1	CASSWDRNEQFF	TGTGCCAGCAGCTGGGACCGCAATGAGCAGTTCTTC
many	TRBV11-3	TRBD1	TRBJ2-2	CASSPGGWDTGELFF	TGTGCCAGCAGCCCAGGGGGCTGGGACACCGGGGAGCTGTTTTTT
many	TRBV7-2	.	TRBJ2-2	CASSPGWTLNTGELFF	TGTGCCAGCAGCCCCGGTTGGACTTTGAACACCGGGGAGCTGTTTTTT
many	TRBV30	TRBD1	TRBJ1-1	CAWRFADRVAVGTEAFF	TGTGCCTGGAGATTCGCTGACAGGGTGGCGGTGGGCACTGAAGCTTTCTTT
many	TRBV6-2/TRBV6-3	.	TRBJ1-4	CASGIVGRINEKLFF	TGTGCCTCCGGTATCGTTGGCCGGATTAATGAAAAACTGTTTTTT
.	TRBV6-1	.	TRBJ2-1	CASSYRAERFF	TGTGCTAGCAGTTACAGGGCCGAAAGGTTCTTC
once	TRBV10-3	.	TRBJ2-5	CAIREAQYF	TGTGCCATCAGGGAGGCCCAGTACTTC
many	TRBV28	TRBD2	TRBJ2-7	CASSLWTSGAREQYF	TGTGCCAGCAGTTTATGGACTAGCGGGGCTAGAGAGCAGTACTTC
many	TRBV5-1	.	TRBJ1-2	CASSLGGTLNYGYTF	TGCGCCAGCAGCTTGGGGGGGACACTGAACTATGGCTACACCTTC
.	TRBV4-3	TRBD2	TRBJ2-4	CASSQGGTSGRKNIQYF	TGCGCCAGCAGCCAAGGTGGAACTAGCGGGAGGAAAAACATTCAGTACTTC
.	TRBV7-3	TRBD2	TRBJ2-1	CASSRTSGTLNEQFF	TGTGCCAGCAGTCGTACTAGCGGGACGCTCAATGAGCAGTTCTTC
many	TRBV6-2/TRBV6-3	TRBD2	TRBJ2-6	CASSPGGEGANVLTF	TGTGCCAGCAGCCCCGGGGGGGAAGGGGCCAACGTCCTGACTTTC
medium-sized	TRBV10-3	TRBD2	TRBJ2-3	CAIRRTSGSTDTQYF	TGTGCCATCAGAAGGACTAGCGGGAGCACAGATACGCAGTATTTT
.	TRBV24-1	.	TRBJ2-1	CATSARDNEQFF	TGTGCCACCAGTGCCAGAGACAATGAGCAGTTCTTC
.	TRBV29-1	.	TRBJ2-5	CSGRASETQYF	TGCAGCGGGAGGGCCTCAGAGACCCAGTACTTC
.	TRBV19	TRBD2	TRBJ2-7	CASSIGIQRESYEQYF	TGTGCCAGTAGTATCGGAATCCAGCGGGAGTCCTACGAGCAGTACTTC
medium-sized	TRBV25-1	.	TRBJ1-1	CASMSLRGTEAFF	TGTGCCAGCATGTCCCTCAGGGGCACTGAAGCTTTCTTT
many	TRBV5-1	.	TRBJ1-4	CASSQNSGTKNEKLFF	TGCGCCAGCAGCCAAAATTCCGGGACAAAGAATGAAAAACTGTTTTTT
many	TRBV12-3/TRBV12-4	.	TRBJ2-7	CASSWSSEQYF	TGTGCCAGCAGTTGGAGTAGCGAGCAGTACTTC
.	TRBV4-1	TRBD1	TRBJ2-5	CASSLDRDETQYF	TGCGCCAGCAGTCTGGACAGGGACGAGACCCAGTACTTC
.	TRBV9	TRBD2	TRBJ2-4	CASSPGLADIQYF	TGTGCCAGCAGCCCAGGACTAGCGGACATTCAGTACTTC
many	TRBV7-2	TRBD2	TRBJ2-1	CASSFAVGLAGEGGRNEQFF	TGTGCCAGCAGCTTTGCGGTCGGGCTAGCGGGAGAGGGGGGCCGCAATGAGCAGTTCTTC
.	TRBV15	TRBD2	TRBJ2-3	CATSRALGTSGRSTDTQYF	TGTGCCACCAGCAGAGCTCTTGGGACTAGCGGGAGGAGCACAGATACGCAGTATTTT
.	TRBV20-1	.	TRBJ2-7	CSASPHGSSYEQYF	TGCAGTGCTAGCCCCCACGGTAGCTCCTACGAGCAGTACTTC
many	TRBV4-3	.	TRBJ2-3	CASSQDQGGSKGTDTQYF	TGCGCCAGCAGCCAAGATCAGGGAGGATCGAAAGGTACAGATACGCAGTATTTT